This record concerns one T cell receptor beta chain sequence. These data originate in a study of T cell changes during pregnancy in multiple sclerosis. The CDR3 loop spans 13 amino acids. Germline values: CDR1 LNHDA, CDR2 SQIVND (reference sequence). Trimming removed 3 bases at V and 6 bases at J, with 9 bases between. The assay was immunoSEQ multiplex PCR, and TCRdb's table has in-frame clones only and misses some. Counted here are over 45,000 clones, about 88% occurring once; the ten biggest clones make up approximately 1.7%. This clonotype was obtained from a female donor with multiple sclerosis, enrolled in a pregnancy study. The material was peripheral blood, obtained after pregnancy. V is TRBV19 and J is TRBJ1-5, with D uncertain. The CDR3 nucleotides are TGTGCCAGTAGTATTAGGAGAAGTCAGCCCCAGCATTTT. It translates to CASSIRRSQPQHF.